This T cell receptor (beta chain) is from a study of CD8 T cells in Susac syndrome. Reverse transcription of about 0.5 to 1 ug RNA used random hexamers. immunoSEQ multiplex PCR amplified TCR beta CDR3 across 54 Vbeta, 13 Jbeta. TCRdb reprocessed the immunoSEQ multiplex PCR reads via MiXCR and lists one record per CDR3 protein. The sample includes 130,000 to 150,000 distinct CDR3 sequences, 85% to 95% of them seen just once. Comment on this clonotype: Its antigen is unidentified.

Study observations and caveats: The study recognized that the number of individuals in its TCR sequencing and HLA analysis was relatively small.

TCR beta was sequenced from blood CD8+ and CD4+ T cells. Controls comprised healthy donors matched for age and sex. Trimming shortened V by 3 bases and J by 3 bases, and 9 bases separated the two germline ends. This CDR3 has 13 residues. The sample comprised CD8+ T cells from PBMCs. This receptor was identified in a human donor in good health. The rearrangement joins TRBV12-3 or TRBV12-4 to TRBJ2-7; D ambiguous. This chain's CDR3 is CASSFEANYEQYF. The CDR3 DNA is TGTGCCAGCAGTTTTGAGGCAAACTACGAGCAGTACTTC.